This passage covers 31 T cell receptor beta chains from one sample sequenced in a study of Graves' ophthalmopathy and Graves' hyperthyroidism (dated by TCRdb to the late 2010s). Sequencing took place on an Illumina HiSeq 2000. For repertoire sequencing, the TCR beta CDR3 regions were amplified from RNA transcripts. The first round of RT-PCR was done with HTBI primers and the Qiagen OneStep RT-PCR kit, and was followed by a second round of multiplex PCR, then size selection and purification. Using fastp trimming at Q25 and MiXCR clonotype assembly, TCRdb reanalyzed the public sequencing data and kept in-frame beta chains. Every distinct CDR3 protein forms one entry, paired with its most common genes and DNA. Counted in this sample were 620,000 or so distinct CDR3 sequences; about 20% of them appeared once. The biggest ten clones account for approximately 7% of the sample. Sequencing input: peripheral blood. The origin of the receptors is a woman between 18 and 29 years old with stable Graves' hyperthyroidism. Some clones in this sample may be carry-over from other donors' samples. Donor details come from another sample of the same person, matched by shared clones.

To note about this clonotype: Just one base apart from a much larger clone, this may be a read error. V is TRBV20-1 and J is TRBJ2-7; the match to TRBD2 covers 7 bases. The CDR3 has 16 residues. From germline, CDR1 is DFQATT and CDR2 SNEGSKA (reference sequence). The CDR3 protein is CSAREVISGTSYEQCF. CDR3 DNA sequence: TGCAGTGCTAGAGAGGTAATAAGCGGGACGTCCTACGAGCAGTGCTTC.

Ten or more counts support this clonotype. The J gene is TRBJ1-6, the V gene TRBV28, with D unclear. V was trimmed by 7 bases and J by 5 bases, leaving 15 bases between them. Germline V gene lookup returns CDR1 MDHEN and CDR2 SYDVKM. This CDR3 comprises 15 residues. CDR3 residues: CASINRLTHNSPLHF. CDR3 sequence (DNA): TGTGCCAGCATTAACCGGCTTACTCATAATTCACCCCTCCACTTT. Looking up the rest from reference TRBV28 and TRBJ1-6 gives the full variable domain: DVKVTQSSRYLVKRTGEKVFLECVQDMDHENMFWYRQDPGLGLRLIYFSYDVKMKEKGDIPEGYSVSREKKERFSLILESASTNQTSMYLCASINRLTHNSPLHFGNGTRLTVT.

This clonotype came up many times. The chain is built from TRBV20-1 and TRBJ2-7, with TRBD2 matching over 8 bases. V gave up 6 bases and J gave up 2 bases; unmatched junction bases: 6. The CDR3 spans 13 residues. The germline V gene encodes CDR1 DFQATT and CDR2 SNEGSKA (reference sequence). In DNA, the CDR3 is TGCAGTGCGGCGGGGGGCTCGGCCTACGAGCAGTACTTC. This gives the protein CSAAGGSAYEQYF.

Details on this clonotype: A much bigger clone sits one base away, suggesting this may be a read error. The chain employs TRBV30 and TRBJ1-2; D remains ambiguous. Germline V gene lookup returns CDR1 GTSNPN and CDR2 SVGIG (reference sequence). The CDR3 runs 13 residues. CDR3 DNA: TGTGCCTGGGGGCCTATAAGCACCTATGGCCACACCTTC. This gives the protein CAWGPISTYGHTF. The whole variable domain, remainder taken from reference TRBV30 and TRBJ1-2, is SQTIHQWPATLVQPVGSPLSLECTVEGTSNPNLYWYRQAAGRGLQLLFYSVGIGQISSEVPQNLSASRPQDRQFILSSKKLLLSDSGFYLCAWGPISTYGHTFGSGTRLTVV.

The chain employs TRBV6-1 and TRBJ1-2, with TRBD1 matching over 8 bases. The CDR3 consists of 15 residues. Trimming removed 7 bases from V and 3 bases from J; junction bases left unmatched: 10. CDR1 MNHNS and CDR2 SASEGT come from the germline V gene. CDR3 loop: CASTLKQGVDYGYTF. CDR3 nucleotide sequence: TGTGCCAGCACCCTTAAACAGGGGGTTGACTATGGCTACACCTTC.

The table lists this clonotype with a few counts. The chain carries TRBV27 and TRBJ1-5, with D possibly being TRBD1 (6 bases). Deletions cut 4 bases from V and 4 bases from J, with 17 bases between. CDR1 and CDR2 (germline): MNHEY, SMNVEV (reference sequence). This CDR3 comprises 16 residues. CDR3 sequence (DNA): TGTGCCAGCAGTTCCTCCTCAGGGGAAGCAAATCAGCCCCAGCATTTT. It encodes CASSSSSGEANQPQHF.

This clonotype was detected many times. This CDR3 reads CSASRQGAQPQHF. The DNA of the CDR3 is TGCAGTGCTAGTCGACAGGGGGCTCAGCCCCAGCATTTT. The chain carries TRBV20-1 and TRBJ1-5; 10 bases are shared with TRBD1. Germline CDR1 DFQATT, CDR2 SNEGSKA (reference sequence). The trim removed 3 bases at V and 6 bases at J, leaving 2 bases unmatched. The CDR3 is 13 residues long.

This sequence joins TRBV20-1 and TRBJ1-1, with a possible D match to TRBD1 (6 bases). The germline V and J ends were trimmed by 6 bases and 4 bases, with 15 bases remaining between them. CDR3 length: 13 amino acids. Germline CDR1 reads DFQATT; CDR2 reads SNEGSKA (reference sequence). The CDR3 DNA reads as TGCAGTGCCACGCAGGGGCGGGGCACTGAAGCTTTCTTT. It codes for CSATQGRGTEAFF.

This clonotype was picked up many times. The CDR3 coding sequence is TGTGCCAGCAGCGTAAATCTGCAGGGGGGTGACGAGCAGTACTTC. Translation gives CASSVNLQGGDEQYF. The chain links TRBV9 to TRBJ2-7, with D tentatively TRBD1 (7 bases). Trimming pared 1 base from V and 5 bases from J, leaving 16 bases between. CDR1 and CDR2 from the germline V gene are SGDLS and YYNGEE. This CDR3 has 15 residues.

CDR3: CASSQPTGVETQYF. The CDR3 bases are TGCGCCAGCAGCCAACCGACAGGGGTAGAGACCCAGTACTTC. This rearrangement joins TRBV4-1 to TRBJ2-5, with 8 bases identical to TRBD1. With V trimmed by 2 bases and J by 4 bases, 3 bases remained unmatched. CDR1 MGHRA and CDR2 YSYEKL come from the germline V gene. The CDR3 has 14 residues.

V is TRBV5-1 and J is TRBJ2-7; 8 positions agree with TRBD1. The trim removed 3 bases at V and 4 bases at J, leaving 12 bases unmatched. The CDR3 runs to 16 residues. Per the germline V gene, CDR1 is SGHRS and CDR2 is YFSETQ. The CDR3 DNA sequence: TGCGCCAGCAGCTCCCGGACAGGGTGGGACACTTACGAGCAGTACTTC. Translation: CASSSRTGWDTYEQYF.

On this clonotype: A junction end diverges from the germline sequence, so it may reflect a read error. The CDR3 is CASSLTPGSGYGCTF. As DNA, the CDR3 is TGTGCCAGCAGTCTAACTCCAGGGAGTGGGTATGGCTGCACCTTC. This sequence joins TRBV6-5 and TRBJ1-2; D possibly corresponds to TRBD1 (5 bases). The CDR3 length is 15 residues. Germline V gene sequence: CDR1 MNHEY, CDR2 SVGAGI.

This rearrangement joins TRBV20-1 to TRBJ2-7; 7 positions agree with TRBD1. Trimming removed 5 bases from V and 7 bases from J; junction bases left unmatched: 8. This CDR3 is built from 12 residues. Germline CDR1 and CDR2: DFQATT and SNEGSKA (reference sequence). In nucleotides, the CDR3 is TGCAGTGCTCAAGGACAGGATTGGGAGCAGTACTTC. Amino acid sequence: CSAQGQDWEQYF.

This clonotype was seen at least ten times. The rearrangement joins TRBV6-1 to TRBJ2-5; the match to TRBD1 covers 9 bases. CDR3 size: 14 residues. CDR1 MNHNS and CDR2 SASEGT come from the germline V gene. The V segment lost 6 bases and the J segment 4 bases; nucleotides outside the gene matches: 6. The CDR3 spells CASREHRGPETQYF. The CDR3, as DNA: TGTGCCAGCAGAGAACACAGGGGGCCAGAGACCCAGTACTTC.

This sequence joins TRBV5-1 and TRBJ2-6; D is possibly TRBD2 (6 bases). The CDR3 covers 16 residues. Trimming cost V 9 bases and J 0 bases, with 16 bases left between them. Looked up from germline, CDR1 is SGHRS and CDR2 is YFSETQ. The CDR3 nucleotides read TGCGCCACCCGACCGGGGGTGGGCTCTGGGGCCAACGTCCTGACTTTC. Encoded protein: CATRPGVGSGANVLTF.

This clonotype was seen more than once but under ten times. The genes are TRBV28 and TRBJ1-1, with D possibly TRBD1 on 5 matching bases. The CDR3 length is 13 residues. V lost 6 bases and J 2 bases, leaving 10 bases between the germline ends. In germline, CDR1 is MDHEN, CDR2 SYDVKM. The CDR3 nucleotides read TGTGCCAGCAGAGGACACATTAACACTGAAGCTTTCTTT. It codes for CASRGHINTEAFF.

This clonotype was observed at least ten times. CDR3 in DNA: TGCAGCGCCAACACCAGACTAGCGGAACAAAACATTCAGTACTTC. This gives the protein CSANTRLAEQNIQYF. The rearrangement links TRBV29-1 to TRBJ2-4, with 9 positions matching TRBD2. With 7 bases clipped from V and 5 bases from J, the junction kept 12 bases outside the gene matches. CDR1 and CDR2 from the germline V gene are SQVTM and ANQGSEA. This CDR3 is built from 15 residues. The complete variable domain, with remaining parts taken from reference TRBV29-1 and TRBJ2-4, reads SAVISQKPSRDICQRGTSLTIQCQVDSQVTMMFWYRQQPGQSLTLIATANQGSEATYESGFVIDKFPISRPNLTFSTLTVSNMSPEDSSIYLCSANTRLAEQNIQYFGAGTRLSVL.

J is TRBJ2-7 and V is TRBV30, with 7 bases matching TRBD2. The V and J ends lost 0 bases and 5 bases, in that order; junction bases with no gene match: 10. The CDR3 is made up of 15 amino acids. Germline V gene sequence: CDR1 GTSNPN, CDR2 SVGIG (reference sequence). The CDR3 nucleotides read TGTGCCTGGAGTGTCAAGGGAGCGGGGTCCCACGAGCAGTACTTC. Translating gives CAWSVKGAGSHEQYF.

This clonotype was detected many times. The chain recombines TRBV7-2 with TRBJ2-7; TRBD1 agrees at 7 bases. The J segment lost 7 bases and the V segment lost 7 bases, leaving 10 bases of the junction unmatched. This CDR3 has 13 amino acids. Per germline, CDR1 SGHTA and CDR2 FQGNSA. The CDR3: CASTNRDRGEQYF. Here the CDR3 DNA reads TGTGCCAGCACAAACCGGGACAGAGGGGAGCAGTACTTC.

The chain joins TRBV5-1 to TRBJ2-7; D gene ambiguous. Germline V gene data show CDR1 as SGHRS and CDR2 as YFSETQ. The CDR3 length is 15 residues. V gave up 3 bases and J gave up 6 bases, with 19 bases separating them. The CDR3 here is CASSYSSGPQSEQYF. CDR3 in DNA: TGCGCCAGCAGCTACAGTTCCGGGCCCCAAAGCGAGCAGTACTTC.

This clonotype was counted at least ten times. The rearrangement uses TRBV28 and TRBJ1-5; a weak D match, TRBD1 (5 bases). This CDR3 is built from 13 residues. Germline V gene data show CDR1 as MDHEN and CDR2 as SYDVKM. Trimming removed 4 bases at V and 5 bases at J, with 9 bases between. In DNA, the CDR3 is TGTGCCAGCAGTTGGGGGTTGTATCAGCCCCAGCATTTT. This encodes CASSWGLYQPQHF.

V gene TRBV29-1 combines with J gene TRBJ1-2; D not certain. Germline loops: CDR1 SQVTM, CDR2 ANQGSEA. This CDR3 has 11 residues. V was shortened by 3 bases and J by 8 bases, with 10 bases between the two germline ends. The CDR3 region has the DNA TGCAGCGTTGATACGCGGAAGGGCTACACCTTC. Translated, it gives CSVDTRKGYTF.

The table lists this clonotype with many counts. The rearrangement links TRBV13 to TRBJ1-1, with 8 bases matching TRBD1. This CDR3 is 14 amino acids long. V gave up 6 bases and J gave up 3 bases; unmatched junction bases: 6. CDR1 and CDR2 (germline): PRHDT, FYEKMQ (reference sequence). CDR3 sequence reads: CASSFPGGYTEAFF. In nucleotides, the CDR3 is TGTGCCAGCAGTTTTCCAGGGGGCTACACTGAAGCTTTCTTT.

This clonotype has only a few counts. The rearrangement joins TRBV18 to TRBJ1-1; D ambiguous. V was cut by 3 bases and J by 3 bases, with 8 bases left in between. The CDR3 has 13 residues. CDR1 and CDR2 from the germline V gene are KGHSH and LQKENI. CDR3 region: CASSPNGDTEAFF. DNA of the CDR3: TGTGCCAGCTCACCTAACGGTGACACTGAAGCTTTCTTT.

The chain links TRBV6-1 to TRBJ1-6; possible D gene TRBD1, 6 bases. Deletions cut 2 bases from V and 7 bases from J, with 12 bases between. CDR3 length: 15 residues. Germline assignment: CDR1 MNHNS and CDR2 SASEGT. CDR3 sequence (DNA): TGTGCCAGCAGTGAATGGTGGGGGCCGAATTCACCCCTCCACTTT. Translating it yields CASSEWWGPNSPLHF.

This clonotype was counted between two and nine times. The V and J genes are TRBV9 and TRBJ1-5; the D is unclear. The CDR3 covers 15 residues. CDR1 is SGDLS, CDR2 YYNGEE, per germline. Trimming shortened V by 4 bases and J by 3 bases, and 14 bases separated the two germline ends. CDR3 residues: CASSLSGSPNQPQHF. The CDR3 region has the DNA TGTGCCAGCAGCCTCAGTGGAAGCCCCAATCAGCCCCAGCATTTT.

The table lists this clonotype with many counts. The CDR3 protein is CSARLSGQGSSYNSPLHF. As DNA, the CDR3 is TGCAGTGCTAGGCTATCGGGACAGGGGAGCTCCTATAATTCACCCCTCCACTTT. V usage is TRBV20-1 and J usage is TRBJ1-6, with TRBD1 matching 10 bases. V lost 3 bases and J lost 0; bases outside the gene matches: 8. Germline CDR1 reads DFQATT; CDR2 reads SNEGSKA (reference sequence). The length of the CDR3 is 18 residues.

This clonotype has just a few counts. The rearrangement links TRBV3-1 to TRBJ1-6; the D gene is possibly TRBD1 (6 bases). This CDR3 is 17 amino acids long. CDR1 is LGHDT and CDR2 is YNNKEL in the germline V gene (reference sequence). V lost 4 bases to trimming and J lost 0 bases, with 13 bases between them. This chain's CDR3 is CASSRSTGFSYNSPLHF. Written as DNA, the CDR3 is TGTGCCAGCAGCCGCTCGACAGGTTTCTCCTATAATTCACCCCTCCACTTT. Together with reference TRBV3-1 and TRBJ1-6, the CDR3 gives the full variable domain: DTAVSQTPKYLVTQMGNDKSIKCEQNLGHDTMYWYKQDSKKFLKIMFSYNNKELIINETVPNRFSPKSPDKAHLNLHINSLELGDSAVYFCASSRSTGFSYNSPLHFGNGTRLTVT.

This clonotype occurred many times. The chain couples TRBV19 to TRBJ1-5; 9 positions match TRBD1. CDR1 and CDR2 (germline): LNHDA, SQIVND (reference sequence). The V and J ends lost 2 bases and 9 bases, in that order; junction bases with no gene match: 17. CDR3 size: 18 residues. The CDR3 loop is CASSILGAGTGPSRPQHF. The CDR3 DNA reads TGTGCCAGTAGTATACTCGGTGCGGGGACAGGGCCCTCGAGGCCCCAGCATTTT.

Many counts were recorded for this clonotype. The rearrangement links TRBV20-1 to TRBJ1-1; unclear D gene. V lost 3 bases and J lost 0, with 11 bases in between. The CDR3 is made up of 14 amino acids. Germline lookup yields CDR1 DFQATT and CDR2 SNEGSKA (reference sequence). The CDR3 DNA follows: TGCAGTGCTAGGAGGACGTCATTGAACACTGAAGCTTTCTTT. Translated: CSARRTSLNTEAFF.

This clonotype was recorded many times. The chain links TRBV15 to TRBJ2-7, with D unclear. Trimming left V 3 bases short and J 0 bases short, with 6 bases between. Germline V gene lookup returns CDR1 LNHNV and CDR2 YYDKDF (reference sequence). The CDR3 has 13 residues. The CDR3 spells CATSRQSSYEQYF. CDR3 sequence (DNA): TGTGCCACCAGCAGGCAGAGCTCCTACGAGCAGTACTTC.